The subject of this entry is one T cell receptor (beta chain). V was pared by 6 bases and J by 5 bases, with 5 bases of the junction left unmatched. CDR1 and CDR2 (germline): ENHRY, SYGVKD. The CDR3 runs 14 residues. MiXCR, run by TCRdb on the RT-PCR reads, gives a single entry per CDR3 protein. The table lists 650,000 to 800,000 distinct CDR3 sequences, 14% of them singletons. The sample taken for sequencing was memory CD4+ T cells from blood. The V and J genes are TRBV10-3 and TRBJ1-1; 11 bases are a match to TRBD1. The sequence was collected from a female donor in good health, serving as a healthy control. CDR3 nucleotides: TGTGCCATCAGAGGACAGGGGGCACGAACTGAAGCTTTCTTT. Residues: CAIRGQGARTEAFF.